This is a list of T cell receptor beta chains from one sample in a study of blood T cells in healthy people across ages. MiXCR was run by TCRdb on the 5' RACE reads, yielding one entry per CDR3 protein. The sample consists of roughly 860,000 distinct CDR3 sequences, 55% to 65% of them appearing once. Sequenced input: blood. The origin of the receptors is a man aged 30 to 45 in good health. CDR3s include the opening cysteine and the closing phenylalanine or tryptophan. The D gene is left open where the match is weak. Size is stated for part of the rows, as once, few or many counts, or as a class when the clone is expanded.

TRBD1	-	TRBV15	TRBJ1-5	TGTGCCACCAGCAGAGAAGGACAGGCTAGCAATCAGCCCCAGCATTTT	CATSREGQASNQPQHF
-	-	TRBV10-3	TRBJ2-5	TGTGCCATCAGTGAGGGCAGGTCCCAAGAGACCCAGTACTTC	CAISEGRSQETQYF
TRBD1	-	TRBV11-1	TRBJ2-4	TGTGCCAGCAGCTCAGGGGGCCAAAACATTCAGTACTTC	CASSSGGQNIQYF
TRBD2	-	TRBV5-1	TRBJ2-5	TGCGCCAGCAGCTTGTTAGCGGGGGGGCGAGGATTTGGTCGAGAGACCCAGTACTTC	CASSLLAGGRGFGRETQYF
-	once	TRBV5-6	TRBJ2-7	TGTGCCAGCAGCTTAGGGGACCACAGGTCCTACGAGCAGTACTTC	CASSLGDHRSYEQYF
-	-	TRBV9	TRBJ2-5	TGTGCCAGCAGCGTAGGTCCGGGGTACCAAGAGACCCAGTACTTC	CASSVGPGYQETQYF
TRBD1	-	TRBV20-1	TRBJ1-4	TGCAGTGCGATCGACAGGGTCGCGGGAAAACTGTTTTTT	CSAIDRVAGKLFF
TRBD1	-	TRBV12-3/TRBV12-4	TRBJ1-2	TGTGCCAGCAGTTTTGGGACAGGGCGGGGTGGCTACACCTTC	CASSFGTGRGGYTF
-	-	TRBV15	TRBJ1-5	TGTGCCGCCAGCAGTCCCGTGGCAGGGACTAGCAATCAGCCCCAGCATTTT	CAASSPVAGTSNQPQHF
TRBD2	-	TRBV29-1	TRBJ2-1	TGCAGCTCTTCGAGCGGGGGGGCCGGTGAGCAGTTCTTC	CSSSSGGAGEQFF
TRBD1	-	TRBV7-2	TRBJ1-2	TGTGCCAGCAGCTTCTCAAGGGGGCGCTACTATGGCTACACCTTC	CASSFSRGRYYGYTF
-	-	TRBV28	TRBJ1-5	TGTGCCAGCCTGGAGCAGGGTAGCAATCAGCCCCAGCATTTT	CASLEQGSNQPQHF
-	once	TRBV6-1	TRBJ2-7	TGTGCCAGCAGTTTCCAGGAGCTCTCCTCCTACGAGCAGTACTTC	CASSFQELSSYEQYF
TRBD1	few	TRBV20-1	TRBJ2-1	TGCAGTGCTAGAGAGGGGACAGGGGTATACAATGAGCAGTTCTTC	CSAREGTGVYNEQFF
-	-	TRBV6-2/TRBV6-3	TRBJ2-7	TGTGCCAGCAGTTACGGGGTCTACGAGCAGTACTTC	CASSYGVYEQYF
TRBD2	-	TRBV7-2	TRBJ2-5	TGTGCCAGCAGCTCCCATAGCGGGGGGGCTTTAGAGCAGTACTTC	CASSSHSGGALEQYF
TRBD1	medium-sized	TRBV12-3/TRBV12-4	TRBJ2-4	TGTGCAGACAGGGGAGAGGCGGAGCTATGGTACTTC	CADRGEAELWYF
-	-	TRBV12-3/TRBV12-4	TRBJ2-1	TGTGCCAGCAGCCCAACTTCCTACCTATACAATGAGCAGTTCTTC	CASSPTSYLYNEQFF
TRBD2	few	TRBV7-2	TRBJ2-1	TGTGCCAGCAGCTTTACTAGCGGGGGGGCCCCAAGCTCCTACAATGAGCAGTTCTTC	CASSFTSGGAPSSYNEQFF
-	-	TRBV4-1	TRBJ2-5	TGCGCCAGCAGCCCCGCGGGACCTCAAGAGACCCAGTACTTC	CASSPAGPQETQYF
-	-	TRBV27	TRBJ2-7	TGTGCCAGCAGTCACTACAGGGCGCGCGAGCAGTACTTC	CASSHYRAREQYF
-	few	TRBV10-3	TRBJ2-5	TGTGCCATCAGTGATGGAAGGCTTCAGGGAGAGACCCAGTACTTC	CAISDGRLQGETQYF
TRBD2	few	TRBV29-1	TRBJ2-1	TGCAGCGTTGCTAGCGGGGGCGCCTACAATGAGCAGTTCTTC	CSVASGGAYNEQFF
-	many	TRBV25-1	TRBJ2-7	TGTGCCAGCAGTGAATCCCAACAGACCTACGAGCAGTACTTC	CASSESQQTYEQYF
-	-	TRBV7-3	TRBJ2-1	TGTGCCAGCAGCTTAGCGGGGCGAAGCAATGAGCAGTTCTTC	CASSLAGRSNEQFF
TRBD2	-	TRBV20-1	TRBJ2-1	TGCAGTGCTAGAGATCTTGATAGCGGGAGGTCTTACAATGAGCAGTTCTTC	CSARDLDSGRSYNEQFF
-	-	TRBV12-3/TRBV12-4	TRBJ2-1	TGTGCCAGCAGTTTATCGCTAGTGGGGACCAATGAGCAGTTCTTC	CASSLSLVGTNEQFF
TRBD1	-	TRBV6-2/TRBV6-3	TRBJ2-7	TGTGCCAGCACTGTCTACAGGGGTTGGGAGCAGTACTTC	CASTVYRGWEQYF